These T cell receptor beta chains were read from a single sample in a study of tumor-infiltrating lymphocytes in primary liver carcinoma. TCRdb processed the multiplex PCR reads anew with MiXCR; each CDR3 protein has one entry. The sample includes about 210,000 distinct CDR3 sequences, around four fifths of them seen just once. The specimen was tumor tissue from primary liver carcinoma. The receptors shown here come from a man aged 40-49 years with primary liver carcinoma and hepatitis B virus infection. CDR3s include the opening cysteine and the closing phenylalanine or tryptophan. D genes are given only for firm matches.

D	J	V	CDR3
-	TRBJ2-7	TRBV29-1	CSVEGGYEEYF
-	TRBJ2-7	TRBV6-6	CASSSGTAIVQYF
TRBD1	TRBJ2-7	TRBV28	CASSPGQDYEQYF
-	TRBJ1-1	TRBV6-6	CAGSTRGNTEAFF
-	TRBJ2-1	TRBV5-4	CASISSGTYNGQFF
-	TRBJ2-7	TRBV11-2	CASAKEVEQYF
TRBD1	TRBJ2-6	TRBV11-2	CASSLDRAGANFMTF
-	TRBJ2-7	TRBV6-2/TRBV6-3	CASSYGLTTEQYF
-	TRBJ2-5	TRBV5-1	CAGSWDQETRYF
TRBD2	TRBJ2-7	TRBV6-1	CARSEEVLAGGYEQYF
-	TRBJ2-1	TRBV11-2	CASTFSSQSPYNEQFF
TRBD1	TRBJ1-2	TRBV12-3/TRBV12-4	CDSSPGQGLYGYTF
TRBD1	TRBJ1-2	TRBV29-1	CSVGQGWDMGYVYTF
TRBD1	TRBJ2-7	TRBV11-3	CASSVGQSYGQHF
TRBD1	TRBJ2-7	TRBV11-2	CANNLRWTGENVQYF
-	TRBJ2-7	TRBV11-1	CASSLTVRDEQYF
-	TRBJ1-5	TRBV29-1	CGVVGQINKPQHF
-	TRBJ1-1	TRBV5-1	CASSTRGRTNTEAFF
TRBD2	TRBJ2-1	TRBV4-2	CASSQFSGLSYNEQYF
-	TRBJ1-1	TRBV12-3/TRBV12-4	CASRFSGVAETFF
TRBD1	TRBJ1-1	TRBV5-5	CAISLYYRGAEAFF
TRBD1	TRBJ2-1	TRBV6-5	CVSRYGGQGNYNEQFF